The rows below give T cell receptor beta chains drawn from one sample of a study of CD8+ T cells in alopecia areata. Only in-frame clones appear in the TCRdb table, and some are missing; sequencing was by immunoSEQ multiplex PCR. The sample has 110,000 to 150,000 clones, roughly 58% seen once. The sequencing input was CD8+ T cells sorted from blood. The receptors here all came from a human donor in good health. The CDR3 runs from the conserved cysteine through the conserved F or W. Fields, in order: J gene, D gene, clone size, V gene, CDR3 protein, CDR3 DNA. The D gene is left open where the match is weak. Part of the rows lack a size; the others show once, few, many or a class for expanded clones.

TRBJ1-5	TRBD1	many	TRBV2	CASSNPDRANQPQHF	TGTGCCAGCAGCAACCCCGACAGGGCGAATCAGCCCCAGCATTTT
TRBJ1-4	-	once	TRBV30	CAWSPTGNEKLFF	TGTGCCTGGAGTCCTACAGGGAATGAAAAACTGTTTTTT
TRBJ2-1	-	-	TRBV27	CASTTQGGYNEQFF	TGTGCCAGCACAACACAGGGAGGGTACAATGAGCAGTTCTTC
TRBJ2-7	-	few	TRBV23-1	CASSQSRGWSYEQYF	TGCGCCAGCAGTCAATCGCGGGGATGGAGCTACGAGCAGTACTTC
TRBJ1-2	-	-	TRBV29-1	CSVGLNYGYTF	TGCAGCGTAGGGCTAAACTATGGCTACACCTTC
TRBJ2-7	-	-	TRBV11-2	CASSLELPDEQYF	TGTGCCAGCAGCTTAGAGCTACCCGACGAGCAGTACTTC
TRBJ2-7	-	few	TRBV2	CASGVGSYEQYF	TGTGCCAGTGGGGTAGGATCCTACGAGCAGTACTTC
TRBJ1-2	-	once	TRBV5-1	CASSFQAGYGYTF	TGCGCCAGCAGCTTCCAGGCGGGCTATGGCTACACCTTC
TRBJ2-1	-	-	TRBV6-5	CASSQYNEQFF	TGTGCCAGCAGTCAGTACAATGAGCAGTTCTTC
TRBJ2-5	-	-	TRBV5-1	CASSFKTDKKTQYF	TGCGCCAGCAGCTTCAAGACGGACAAAAAGACCCAGTACTTC
TRBJ2-7	TRBD1	few	TRBV27	CASSPPGQATYEQYF	TGTGCCAGCAGTCCACCGGGACAGGCTACCTACGAGCAGTACTTC
TRBJ2-1	TRBD2	-	TRBV9	CASSGTSSPWSEQFF	TGTGCCAGCAGCGGGACTAGTAGTCCTTGGTCCGAGCAGTTCTTC
TRBJ2-1	-	-	TRBV5-1	CASSLGYGNEQFF	TGCGCCAGCAGCTTGGGCTACGGCAATGAGCAGTTCTTC
TRBJ2-7	-	-	TRBV6-6	CASSYGGPAGYEQYF	TGTGCCAGCAGTTATGGGGGCCCGGCGGGCTACGAGCAGTACTTC
TRBJ1-2	-	-	TRBV29-1	CSGSEQDRNYGYTF	TGCAGCGGATCAGAACAGGATCGGAACTATGGCTACACCTTC
TRBJ2-3	-	-	TRBV27	CASSYTGLTDTQYF	TGTGCCAGCAGTTACACGGGTCTTACAGATACGCAGTATTTT
TRBJ2-2	-	-	TRBV13	CASTLPTGELFF	TGTGCCAGCACCCTACCTACCGGGGAGCTGTTTTTT